This T cell receptor (beta chain) was sequenced during a study of blood T cell repertoires in COVID-19. V lost 0 bases to trimming and J lost 6 bases; unmatched junction nucleotides: 6. There are 15 residues in the CDR3. Germline V gene data show CDR1 as SGHRS and CDR2 as YFSETQ. Assay: immunoSEQ multiplex PCR; the TCRdb copy retains only in-frame clones and omits some. Of roughly 250,000 clones listed, roughly 90% are singletons. V gene TRBV5-1 combines with J gene TRBJ2-1; 7 bases align to TRBD2. Input material: PBMCs or T cells enriched from blood (not recorded which). The TCR was taken from a woman aged 40 to 55 with acute COVID-19. CDR3 loop: CASSLVAGLGNEQFF. The CDR3 DNA follows: TGCGCCAGCAGCTTGGTAGCGGGCCTAGGCAATGAGCAGTTCTTC. Complete variable domain (other parts from reference TRBV5-1 and TRBJ2-1): KAGVTQTPRYLIKTRGQQVTLSCSPISGHRSVSWYQQTPGQGLQFLFEYFSETQRNKGNFPGRFSGRQFSNSRSEMNVSTLELGDSALYLCASSLVAGLGNEQFFGPGTRLTVL.